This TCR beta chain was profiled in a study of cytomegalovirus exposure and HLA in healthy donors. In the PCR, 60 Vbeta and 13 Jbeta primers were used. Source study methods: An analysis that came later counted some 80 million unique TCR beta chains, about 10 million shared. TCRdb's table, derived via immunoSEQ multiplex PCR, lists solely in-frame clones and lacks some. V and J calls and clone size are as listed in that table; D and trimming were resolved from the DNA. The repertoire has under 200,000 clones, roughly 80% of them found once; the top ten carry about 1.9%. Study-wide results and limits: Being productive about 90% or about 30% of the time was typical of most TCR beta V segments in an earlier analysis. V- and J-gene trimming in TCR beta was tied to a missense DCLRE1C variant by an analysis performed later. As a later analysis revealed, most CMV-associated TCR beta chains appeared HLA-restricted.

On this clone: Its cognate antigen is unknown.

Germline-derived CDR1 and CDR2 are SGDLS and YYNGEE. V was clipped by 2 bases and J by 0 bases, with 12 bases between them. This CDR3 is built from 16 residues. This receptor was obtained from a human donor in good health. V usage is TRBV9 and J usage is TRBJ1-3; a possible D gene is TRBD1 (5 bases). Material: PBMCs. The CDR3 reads CASSVLTGGSGNTIYF. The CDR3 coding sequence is TGTGCCAGCAGCGTGCTAACAGGTGGCTCTGGAAACACCATATATTTT.